This entry describes one T cell receptor beta chain. Its antigen is currently not known. No much larger clonotype is one base removed from it; base qualities were not supplied. The library relied on the immunoSEQ multiplex PCR assay. For the multiplex PCR, a mixture combining 60 forward primers for TCR Vbeta segments and 13 reverse primers for TCR Jbeta segments was used. A multiplex PCR assay on genomic DNA amplified the CDR3 region of rearranged TCR beta genes. The Illumina HiSeq System was used to sequence the amplified TCR beta libraries as 87-base-pair reads. On the authors' methods: A later analysis counted some 80 million unique TCR beta chains across the approximately 700 repertoires, and 9 million to 14 million of these chains were shared by at least two donors. A nearest-neighbor algorithm error-corrected the raw reads and collapsed the reads into unique sequences, merging closely related sequences to remove PCR and sequencing errors. V, D and J gene segments were assigned by aligning CDR3 sequences to IMGT reference sequences. Each retained sequence needed at least a six-nucleotide match to both a V gene segment and a J gene segment. A rearrangement was called productive if the CDR3 had no stop codons and remained in frame with V and J, and every other rearrangement was called non-productive. Following IMGT convention, CDR3 was defined as the stretch from the second conserved V-encoded cysteine up to the conserved J-encoded phenylalanine. In an earlier analysis of around 570 of the donors, sequences lacking an unambiguous match to a single V gene segment were excluded. In an earlier analysis of a few hundred of the donors, V segments were called functional above 56.7% productive rearrangements and were called segregating when the between-donor standard deviation exceeded 5%. A statistical classification framework was built for diagnosing cytomegalovirus status from the catalog of TCR beta chain sequences. In a later analysis, V and J genes were assigned by comparing TCR nucleotide sequences against IMGT/GENE-DB human TR gene sequences. In a later analysis, CDR3 sequences and most-parsimonious VDJ recombination scenarios were assigned using the TCRdist pipeline. In a later analysis, each TCR beta chain was defined by its CDR3 amino acid sequence together with its V-gene family, and reads lacking a unique V-gene family were excluded. A later analysis removed several hundred highly shared, low-generation-probability nucleotide sequences to deal with suspected cross-contamination and a sequencing artifact. A later analysis calculated a clonal expansion index for each public chain from normalized within-repertoire ranks of inferred template counts. In a later analysis, generation probabilities were computed with a VDJ recombination model fitted to out-of-frame rearrangements, and the resulting probabilities were checked against IGoR. In a later analysis, TCR-TCR, TCR-HLA and TCR-CMV co-occurrence was scored with hypergeometric tests, and a repertoire-size bias correction was applied to TCR pairs. False discovery rates were estimated in a later analysis by permuting HLA or CMV assignments 20 times. In a later analysis, co-occurring TCRs were grouped using DBSCAN, and TCRdist sequence similarity was added for clustering within HLA-allele-positive subsets. For co-occurrence clustering, repertoires with fewer than 30,000 or more than 120,000 public chains were excluded, along with four to six repertoires with anomalous nucleotide sharing. TCRdb retrieved this table from immuneACCESS and kept in-frame rearrangements only. Not all clones are present; in checked studies, unresolved V genes account for under half, and no reason is known for the remainder. V and J calls and clone size follow that table, whereas D and trimming were derived from the DNA. The table for this sample lists approximately 170,000 clones; approximately 80% of them were counted only once. More than 1% of the sample belongs to the ten largest clones.

This sample was taken from a study of cytomegalovirus exposure and HLA in healthy donors (dated by TCRdb to about 2017). Study-level background: In an earlier analysis of several hundred of the donors, approximately 260 Gb of sequence data and 100 million or so unique TCR beta sequences from about 190 million T cells were reported. Typing coverage varied by locus: about 629-630 donors for A, B, C, DRB1 and DQB1; roughly 560 for DQA1; some 610 for DPA1; fewer than 480 for DPB1. Both class I and class II loci were covered by HLA typing, at four-digit resolution. The study aimed to test whether cataloging public T cell receptors could reveal signatures of past pathogen exposure. Donor age, sex, ethnicity and CMV serostatus were compiled alongside the repertoire data. High-throughput TCR immunosequencing, statistical association of individual TCRs with disease status, and machine learning were combined to predict cytomegalovirus infection status. Rather than drawing on any new phenotypic data, the later analysis identified candidate immune exposures from TCR beta sequences and the way those sequences occurred across donors. Every discovery cohort repertoire had been produced on one sequencing platform. Along with the approximately 700-subject first cohort, a separate validation cohort of over a hundred different subjects was used. Of the roughly 400 genotyped donors, about 84% fell in the genetic ancestry cluster associated with self-reported Caucasian donors. Among a few hundred genotyped donors of the cohort, an average of approximately 230,000 unique TCR beta nucleotide sequences were sequenced per donor, about a sixth of them non-productive. In a later analysis, previously published TCR beta repertoires from about 670 donors were re-analyzed and high-resolution HLA genotyping was added so that TCR occurrence patterns could be studied. Around 330 gigabases of sequencing data and around 85 million unique TCR sequences made up an early release that covered 640 HLA-typed donors. The study used immunosequencing to profile the T cell repertoires of approximately 690 subjects and linked those repertoires to cytomegalovirus serostatus. Roughly five DR-DQ haplotypes were treated as single units for association and clustering because of strong linkage in the cohort. In a later genetic analysis, genome-wide SNP genotypes for about 55% of the roughly 700 donors were used, and that subset was treated as a discovery cohort. An earlier analysis of around 580 of the donors used high-throughput TCR beta sequencing to judge whether each TCR beta V gene segment behaved as functional or pseudogenic.

The paper's findings and limits, for the study overall: HLA typing was unavailable for some donors at each locus, so association tests used only the typed subset. Three of the identified cytomegalovirus-associated TCR beta chains were confirmed in vitro to be specific for cytomegalovirus antigens. According to the authors, the approach could potentially be generalized to other disease states and immunological phenotypes. A later genetic analysis associated a missense DCLRE1C variant with V-gene and J-gene trimming of TCR beta chains, and an independent cohort replicated the association. A later analysis reported that several top co-occurrence clusters appeared linked to parvovirus B19, influenza, CMV and Epstein-Barr virus. Because the 87-base-pair reads could not distinguish some IMGT-functional V segments, including TRBV6-2 and TRBV6-3, those segments were excluded. For the cohort, immune exposure information was limited to CMV serostatus. The presence/absence analyses assumed that sequencing depth was roughly uniform across donors, and that assumption may not be true. Only TCR beta chains were sequenced in this cohort, and the absence of alpha or paired-chain data limited detectable features. Correlated functional status among segregating V segments might reflect linkage disequilibrium, but an unknown experimental factor could not be ruled out. Across donors, most TCR sequences were observed very rarely, whereas some public TCRs were present in many individuals. According to a later analysis, TCR association rates differed among HLA loci, with DRB1 alleles showing the most associated TCRs and HLA-C alleles showing the fewest. In a later analysis, HLA-associated TCR beta chains were found to be more clonally expanded and to have lower generation probabilities than equally common non-associated chains. A further reported finding was that TCR beta sequences accurately predicted the HLA-A and HLA-B alleles for most subjects in the first cohort. Strong co-occurrence of HLA alleles, especially DR and DQ, made assigning TCR associations to individual alleles difficult. In a later analysis, more than 15,000 TCR beta sequences were associated with specific HLA alleles at a false discovery rate of 0.05. Cytomegalovirus status was reported to be diagnosed by the classifier with high specificity and sensitivity in both the original and validation cohorts. According to a later analysis, most CMV-associated TCR beta chains appeared to be HLA-restricted, and the HLA associations seemed to be driven largely by CMV exposure. Compared with the roughly 600-donor mean, donors in an Asian-associated ancestry cluster had fewer N-insertions in productive TCRs, according to a later genetic analysis. Broadly in line with IMGT annotations, most TCR beta V segments showed up in productive rearrangements about 87% or about 30% of the time in an earlier analysis of around 600 of the donors. A cluster of highly shared sequence variants was judged likely to be a technical artifact of the sequencing pipeline. The study listed around 160 TCR beta chains as associated with cytomegalovirus. The earlier analysis of a few hundred of the donors excluded approximately 15 rarely observed V segments, including chromosome 9 orphons, because counts were too low.

Per the germline V gene, SQVTM is the CDR1 and ANQGSEA is the CDR2. V sheds 0 bases and J sheds 6 bases, leaving 11 bases between their ends. From cysteine to phenylalanine, the CDR3 is 13 amino acids long. The CDR3 DNA has 39 bases and is translated from base 1. In total, approximately 690 healthy bone marrow donors made up the cohort. At the time of sampling, every cohort member was nominally healthy, though immune exposures that went unrecorded were likely present. The donor tested CMV seronegative, placing the donor among the 300 to 450 seronegative members of the cohort. A peripheral blood sample was provided by each donor, and peripheral blood mononuclear cells were used for TCR beta sequencing. The Qiagen DNeasy Blood Extraction Kit was used to extract genomic DNA from the blood cell samples.

Recombination connected TRBV29-1 to TRBJ1-2; the D segment cannot be called with confidence. The specimen sequenced was PBMCs. The origin of this receptor is a boy under 10 years old in good health and CMV-seronegative. The CDR3 corresponds to CSVEDRLSDGYTF. The nucleotides read TGCAGCGTTGAAGACCGTCTCTCTGATGGCTACACCTTC.